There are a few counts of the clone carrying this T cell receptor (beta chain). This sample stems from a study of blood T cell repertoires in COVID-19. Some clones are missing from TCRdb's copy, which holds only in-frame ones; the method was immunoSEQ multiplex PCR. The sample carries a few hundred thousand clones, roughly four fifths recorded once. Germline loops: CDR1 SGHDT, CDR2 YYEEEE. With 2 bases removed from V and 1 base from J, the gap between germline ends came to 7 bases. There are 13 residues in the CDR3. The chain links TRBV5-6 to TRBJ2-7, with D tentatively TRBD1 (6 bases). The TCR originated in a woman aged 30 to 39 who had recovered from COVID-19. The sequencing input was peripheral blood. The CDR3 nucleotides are TGTGCCAGCAGCTTAAGGGGGTCCTACGAGCAGTACTTC. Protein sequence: CASSLRGSYEQYF.